The source of this T cell receptor beta chain is a study of T cells expressing NK-cell markers. About the research overall: In sorted CD3+CD56+NKG2C+, CD3+CD56+NKG2C- and CD3+CD56-NKG2C+ T cells, TCR beta repertoires were obtained.

Germline lookup yields CDR1 MNHNS and CDR2 SASEGT. The CDR3 has 15 residues. TCR beta cDNA was generated via 5'RACE template switching incorporating UMIs. TCRdb re-called the 5' RACE reads; one entry per CDR3 protein, DNA not given. This repertoire includes roughly 180,000 distinct CDR3 sequences. This TCR was recovered from a woman between 18 and 70 years old in good health. The material sequenced was blood T cells: a sorted CD56 or NKG2C T cell subset, CD4+ or CD8+ T cells, or bulk PBMC T cells (not recorded which). The gene calls are TRBV6-1 and TRBJ1-5; the TCRdb D gene call, TRBD1, has no DNA to confirm it. The chain's CDR3 is CASSPTRRNNQPQHF.